Sequencing of this T cell receptor beta chain was carried out in a study of blood T cell repertoires in COVID-19. Study-wide context: PBMCs, B-cell-depleted T cells, or T cells provided the cDNA or gDNA that made up the material.

CDR3 length equals 15 residues. The germline V gene has CDR1 LNHDA and CDR2 SQIVND (reference sequence). The ends were cut back, 2 bases at V and 2 bases at J, with 9 bases in the middle. Profiling relied on immunoSEQ multiplex PCR, and the TCRdb table lists in-frame clones only, not all of them. This table has around 300,000 clones, around nine tenths appearing once. The sequenced material came from PBMCs or T cells enriched from blood (not recorded which). The chain uses TRBV19 and TRBJ1-4; D not certain. This TCR came from a woman aged 40 to 50 who had recovered from COVID-19. The CDR3 spells CASSILRETNEKLFF. The CDR3 region has the DNA TGTGCCAGTAGTATACTAAGGGAGACTAATGAAAAACTGTTTTTT.